These 32 T cell receptor beta chains were sequenced from one sample in a study of blood T cell repertoires in COVID-19 (dated by TCRdb to about 2020). Library preparation used the immunoSEQ multiplex PCR assay. This immuneACCESS table, as held by TCRdb, lists in-frame sequences with V and J called but not all clones. Of the missing ones, under half trace to an unresolved V gene in checked studies; the others have no known cause. The sample table holds about 260,000 clones, of which over 75% were seen once. Roughly 10% of the sample rests with the top ten. The sequencing input was peripheral blood. The origin of the receptors is a woman in her seventies with COVID-19, enrolled during active disease.

This chain joins TRBV28 and TRBJ2-3; 9 nucleotides agree with TRBD1. This CDR3 is 15 amino acids long. The trim removed 5 bases at V and 3 bases at J, leaving 6 bases unmatched. Germline lookup yields CDR1 MDHEN and CDR2 SYDVKM. The CDR3 DNA sequence: TGTGCCAGCAGTCCGCTGGGACAGGGAACAGATACGCAGTATTTT. This codes for CASSPLGQGTDTQYF.

The rearrangement links TRBV11-2 to TRBJ2-7; 9 bases are a match to TRBD2. The junction had 11 bases not matched to a gene; V was cut back by 5 bases and J by 3 bases. Germline V gives CDR1 SGHAT, CDR2 FQNNGV. The CDR3 consists of 16 residues. CDR3 DNA sequence: TGTGCCAGCAGCCCCCCGGGCCTAGCGGGGATCTACGAGCAGTACTTC. Translation gives CASSPPGLAGIYEQYF. The complete variable domain, with remaining parts taken from reference TRBV11-2 and TRBJ2-7, reads EAGVAQSPRYKIIEKRQSVAFWCNPISGHATLYWYQQILGQGPKLLIQFQNNGVVDDSQLPKDRFSAERLKGVDSTLKIQPAKLEDSAVYLCASSPPGLAGIYEQYFGPGTRLTVT.

The CDR3 bases are TGTGCCAGCAGCTCAGAGGGAAAGGGGATGCAGTATTTT. Translating it yields CASSSEGKGMQYF. This sequence joins TRBV11-3 and TRBJ2-3; either TRBD1 or TRBD2 may supply D (5 bases each). The germline gives CDR1 SGHNT, CDR2 YENEEA. The ends were cut back, 4 bases at V and 11 bases at J, with 16 bases in the middle. The CDR3 has 13 residues.

This clone was picked up one time. The chain links TRBV19 to TRBJ1-2; 7 nucleotides align to TRBD1. Germline V gene lookup returns CDR1 LNHDA and CDR2 SQIVND (reference sequence). This CDR3 spans 17 amino acids. V was clipped by 5 bases and J by 5 bases; unmatched bases: 17. The CDR3 region is CASSLRVFGTDIYGYTF. The CDR3 DNA is TGTGCCAGTAGTTTGCGAGTTTTCGGGACAGATATTTATGGCTACACCTTC.

This clone came up once. V gene TRBV18 combines with J gene TRBJ2-7; 9 nucleotides align to TRBD1. There are 17 residues in the CDR3. The germline gives CDR1 KGHSH, CDR2 LQKENI. J gave up 7 bases and V 6 bases, and 19 bases lay outside the gene matches. The CDR3 coding sequence is TGTGCCAGCTCTATGAAAAACCCGGGACAGGGAGCGGGTGAGCAGTACTTC. Its translation is CASSMKNPGQGAGEQYF.

Note on this clone: This may arise from a read error, as a much more abundant clone is one base away. This rearrangement joins TRBV12-3 or TRBV12-4 to TRBJ1-1; TRBD1 might be the D (6 bases). The CDR3 sequence is 13 residues long. V was pared by 6 bases and J by 1 base, with 9 bases between. CDR3 DNA: TGTGCCAGCAGAAGGACAGCGAACACTGAAGCTTTCTTT. It encodes CASRRTANTEAFF.

The genes are TRBV2 and TRBJ1-5; D is perhaps TRBD1 (5 bases). In germline, CDR1 is SNHLY, CDR2 FYNNEI. Trimming cost V 5 bases and J 5 bases, with 13 bases left between them. CDR3 length equals 14 residues. The CDR3 nucleotides are TGTGCCAGCAGTTTACCTGCCAGGGATCAGCCCCAGCATTTT. It is translated as CASSLPARDQPQHF.

This clone appeared once. V gene TRBV30 combines with J gene TRBJ1-6; TRBD1 aligns across 7 bases. The CDR3 contains 14 residues. Per the germline V gene, CDR1 is GTSNPN and CDR2 is SVGIG (reference sequence). With V trimmed by 4 bases and J by 3 bases, 3 bases remained unmatched. This CDR3 reads CAWNRDSYNSPLHF. The DNA for the CDR3 is TGTGCCTGGAACAGGGACAGCTATAATTCACCCCTCCACTTT.

This chain links TRBV5-5 with TRBJ2-4, with a tentative D call TRBD1 (5 bases). The germline V gene has CDR1 SGHKS and CDR2 YYEKEE (reference sequence). Trimming cost V 2 bases and J 8 bases, with 11 bases left between them. The CDR3 spans 13 residues. This chain's CDR3 is CASSFWQGDIQYF. CDR3 sequence (DNA): TGTGCCAGCAGCTTTTGGCAGGGTGACATTCAGTACTTC.

The table lists this clone with a few counts. The rearrangement joins TRBV3-1 (or the pseudogene TRBV3-2) to TRBJ1-3; maybe TRBD1 (5 bases). CDR1 LGHDT and CDR2 YNNKEL come from the germline V gene (reference sequence). Trimming pared 0 bases from V and 2 bases from J, leaving 11 bases between. The CDR3 spans 16 residues. The CDR3 region is CASSQEVRQTGNTIYF. CDR3 coding DNA: TGTGCCAGCAGCCAAGAAGTGAGACAGACTGGAAACACCATATATTTT.

This clone was detected a few times. This rearrangement joins TRBV28 to TRBJ1-5; 8 nucleotides agree with TRBD1. The CDR3 has 15 amino acids. Per the germline V gene, CDR1 is MDHEN and CDR2 is SYDVKM. J lost 1 base, V lost 6 bases, and 5 bases had no gene match. CDR3 region: CASRGRQGSNQPQHF. The CDR3 nucleotides read TGTGCCAGCAGGGGAAGACAGGGGAGCAATCAGCCCCAGCATTTT.

V gene TRBV18 combines with J gene TRBJ2-1, with TRBD2 identical over 10 bases. This CDR3 has 15 residues. Trimming cost V 6 bases and J 5 bases; bases outside gene matches: 7. Looked up from germline, CDR1 is KGHSH and CDR2 is LQKENI. In nucleotides, the CDR3 is TGTGCCAGCTCCACCTTAGCGGGAGGCGACAATGAGCAGTTCTTC. This codes for CASSTLAGGDNEQFF.

V gene TRBV2 combines with J gene TRBJ2-3; 7 positions agree with TRBD2. Germline CDR1 SNHLY, CDR2 FYNNEI. The CDR3 sequence is 15 residues long. Unmatched junction bases numbered 7, after V lost 2 bases and J lost 5 bases. In DNA, the CDR3 is TGTGCCAGCAGTGAAAGGGGAGGCGGGGGAGATACGCAGTATTTT. Protein sequence: CASSERGGGGDTQYF.

The chain joins TRBV14 to TRBJ1-4, with D perhaps TRBD1 (5 bases). The CDR3 runs to 13 residues. V was cut by 4 bases and J by 4 bases, with 7 bases left in between. Germline lookup yields CDR1 SGHDN and CDR2 FVKESK. The CDR3 bases are TGTGCCAGCAGCCTCGGGGGTAATGAAAAACTGTTTTTT. Protein sequence: CASSLGGNEKLFF.

The chain has TRBV28 and TRBJ2-1; 12 bases are a match to TRBD2. Germline V gene sequence: CDR1 MDHEN, CDR2 SYDVKM. The J segment lost 7 bases and the V segment lost 4 bases, leaving 11 bases of the junction unmatched. This CDR3 region has 17 residues. This CDR3 reads CASSSLPTSGSSNEQFF. In nucleotides, the CDR3 is TGTGCCAGCAGTTCCTTGCCGACTAGCGGGAGTTCTAATGAGCAGTTCTTC.

The chain employs TRBV6-5 and TRBJ2-7, with D possibly TRBD2 on 6 matching bases. The CDR3 extends over 14 amino acids. V was trimmed by 6 bases and J by 6 bases, leaving 18 bases between them. From germline, CDR1 is MNHEY and CDR2 SVGAGI. CDR3 sequence: CASSQGGPSGEQYF. The CDR3 DNA reads TGTGCCAGCAGCCAAGGAGGGCCGTCTGGCGAGCAGTACTTC.

The chain uses TRBV24-1 and TRBJ2-1; TRBD2 matches 8 bases. Trimming at V came to 4 bases and at J to 8 bases, leaving 15 bases not matched to a gene. The CDR3 spans 17 residues. Per the germline V gene, CDR1 is KGHDR and CDR2 is SFDVKD. The CDR3 DNA follows: TGTGCCACCAGTGACCCACCACCGGGACTAGTAGGCGATGAGCAGTTCTTC. Amino acids: CATSDPPPGLVGDEQFF.

The chain carries TRBV30 and TRBJ1-4; D unresolved. This CDR3 contains 13 residues. Germline V gene data show CDR1 as GTSNPN and CDR2 as SVGIG (reference sequence). Between the trimmed V and J ends, which lost 3 bases and 4 bases, there was a span of 9 bases. The CDR3 protein is CAWRGSNNEKLFF. The CDR3 DNA is TGTGCCTGGAGAGGGAGTAATAATGAAAAACTGTTTTTT.

This rearrangement joins TRBV5-1 to TRBJ2-1; a possible D gene is TRBD2 (6 bases). The CDR3 is 16 residues long. From germline, CDR1 is SGHRS and CDR2 YFSETQ. V dropped 4 bases and J dropped 4 bases, with 18 bases sitting between them. In DNA form, the CDR3 reads TGCGCCAGCAGCAGGGAATATGTGGGAGGATACAATGAGCAGTTCTTC. Translation: CASSREYVGGYNEQFF.

V is TRBV11-2 and J is TRBJ2-2, with unresolved D. The CDR3 is made up of 14 amino acids. The germline V and J ends were trimmed by 5 bases and 2 bases, with 9 bases remaining between them. Germline V lookup: CDR1 SGHAT, CDR2 FQNNGV. The DNA of the CDR3 is TGTGCCAGCAGCCGCGTACCCAACACCGGGGAGCTGTTTTTT. Translation gives CASSRVPNTGELFF.

The genes are TRBV12-3 or TRBV12-4 and TRBJ2-7; maybe TRBD1 (6 bases). The ends were cut back, 5 bases at V and 7 bases at J, with 12 bases in the middle. The CDR3 extends over 12 amino acids. CDR3 sequence reads: CASSQTGWEQYF. As DNA, the CDR3 is TGTGCCAGCAGTCAAACAGGGTGGGAGCAGTACTTC.

This clone showed up just once. The V call is TRBV7-9, the J call TRBJ2-7; 7 bases map to TRBD2. CDR1 SEHNR and CDR2 FQNEAQ come from the germline V gene (reference sequence). The length of the CDR3 is 16 residues. J was trimmed by 4 bases and V by 2 bases; bases with no gene match: 11. The CDR3 coding sequence is TGTGCCAGCAGCTTAAATGACGGACTAGTGGGATACGAGCAGTACTTC. This encodes CASSLNDGLVGYEQYF.

The chain joins TRBV15 to TRBJ1-3; tentatively, D is TRBD1 (5 bases). The CDR3 has 17 amino acids. Trimming removed 1 base at V and 0 bases at J, with 13 bases between. The germline V gene has CDR1 LNHNV and CDR2 YYDKDF (reference sequence). The CDR3 spells CATSRGAGDFSGNTIYF. DNA for the CDR3: TGTGCCACCAGCAGAGGTGCGGGGGATTTCTCTGGAAACACCATATATTTT. Based on the CDR3 plus reference TRBV15 and TRBJ1-3, the full variable domain is DAMVIQNPRYQVTQFGKPVTLSCSQTLNHNVMYWYQQKSSQAPKLLFHYYDKDFNNEADTPDNFQSRRPNTSFCFLDIRSPGLGDTAMYLCATSRGAGDFSGNTIYFGEGSWLTVV.

This clone was detected only a few times. This chain links TRBV4-1 with TRBJ1-4, with 7 positions matching TRBD1. This CDR3 has 15 amino acids. Trimming removed 2 bases from V and 8 bases from J; junction bases left unmatched: 8. Germline V gives CDR1 MGHRA, CDR2 YSYEKL. In nucleotides, the CDR3 is TGCGCCAGCAGCCAAAACACAGGGGCGAGAGAAAAACTGTTTTTT. It translates to CASSQNTGAREKLFF.

The V gene is TRBV7-3, the J gene TRBJ2-7; 9 bases agree with TRBD2. The germline gives CDR1 SGHTA, CDR2 FQGTGA. The trim removed 2 bases at V and 5 bases at J, leaving 4 bases unmatched. There are 14 residues in the CDR3. DNA for the CDR3: TGTGCCAGCAGCTTAGCGGGAGGGCCCAACGAGCAGTACTTC. It encodes CASSLAGGPNEQYF.

The chain carries TRBV7-9 and TRBJ2-7; the D gene is possibly TRBD1 (5 bases). The CDR3 is 16 residues long. Trimming cost V 5 bases and J 0 bases, with 17 bases left between them. Per the germline V gene, CDR1 is SEHNR and CDR2 is FQNEAQ (reference sequence). CDR3 coding DNA: TGTGCCAGCAGCAGAAAAGGACACATGAGCTCCTACGAGCAGTACTTC. Amino acid sequence: CASSRKGHMSSYEQYF.

V and J are TRBV11-2 and TRBJ1-1, with D perhaps matching TRBD1 (6 bases). This CDR3 is built from 14 residues. The germline V and J ends were trimmed by 3 bases and 0 bases, with 8 bases remaining between them. Germline V gives CDR1 SGHAT, CDR2 FQNNGV. CDR3 DNA: TGTGCCAGCAGCTTCGACAGGCTGAACACTGAAGCTTTCTTT. This codes for CASSFDRLNTEAFF. The variable domain in full, with the rest retrieved from reference TRBV11-2 and TRBJ1-1, is EAGVAQSPRYKIIEKRQSVAFWCNPISGHATLYWYQQILGQGPKLLIQFQNNGVVDDSQLPKDRFSAERLKGVDSTLKIQPAKLEDSAVYLCASSFDRLNTEAFFGQGTRLTVV.

V usage is TRBV7-2 and J usage is TRBJ1-4; 8 bases are shared with TRBD1. The CDR3 spans 12 residues. The germline V gene encodes CDR1 SGHTA and CDR2 FQGNSA. V gave up 5 bases and J gave up 14 bases; unmatched junction bases: 7. The chain's CDR3 is CASSRDRSVLFF. DNA of the CDR3: TGTGCCAGCAGCCGGGACAGGTCGGTGCTGTTTTTT.

The V call is TRBV5-4, the J call TRBJ2-1; possibly TRBD1 for D (5 bases). The CDR3 covers 15 residues. The V end was cut by 0 bases, the J end by 1 base, with 8 bases between. Germline CDR1 and CDR2: SGHNT and YYREEE (reference sequence). For the CDR3, the DNA is TGTGCCAGCAGCTTGGGACAGCCTTCCTACAATGAGCAGTTCTTC. It is translated as CASSLGQPSYNEQFF.

The V gene is TRBV28, the J gene TRBJ2-1; 10 nucleotides match TRBD2. The germline V gene encodes CDR1 MDHEN and CDR2 SYDVKM. The ends lost 5 bases at V and 6 bases at J; junction bases unmatched: 7. CDR3 size: 15 residues. The CDR3 DNA reads as TGTGCCAGCAGTCCTAGCGGGAGACGTCTCAATGAGCAGTTCTTC. It translates to CASSPSGRRLNEQFF.

The J gene is TRBJ1-2, the V gene TRBV5-1; the D gene is possibly TRBD1 (5 bases). The CDR3 extends over 15 amino acids. Germline V CDR1 and CDR2: SGHRS, YFSETQ. V was pared by 0 bases and J by 3 bases, with 12 bases between. DNA of the CDR3: TGCGCCAGCAGCTTGGCCCTGGGGCGCGACTATGGCTACACCTTC. Protein product: CASSLALGRDYGYTF.

This chain links TRBV4-2 with TRBJ2-7; 9 bases agree with TRBD2. CDR1 is LGHNA and CDR2 is YNFKEQ in the germline V gene. Trimming at V came to 0 bases and at J to 2 bases, leaving 8 bases not matched to a gene. CDR3 length equals 17 residues. CDR3 nucleotides: TGTGCCAGCAGCCAAGATCTTAGCGGGAGTGTAACCTACGAGCAGTACTTC. Translation: CASSQDLSGSVTYEQYF.